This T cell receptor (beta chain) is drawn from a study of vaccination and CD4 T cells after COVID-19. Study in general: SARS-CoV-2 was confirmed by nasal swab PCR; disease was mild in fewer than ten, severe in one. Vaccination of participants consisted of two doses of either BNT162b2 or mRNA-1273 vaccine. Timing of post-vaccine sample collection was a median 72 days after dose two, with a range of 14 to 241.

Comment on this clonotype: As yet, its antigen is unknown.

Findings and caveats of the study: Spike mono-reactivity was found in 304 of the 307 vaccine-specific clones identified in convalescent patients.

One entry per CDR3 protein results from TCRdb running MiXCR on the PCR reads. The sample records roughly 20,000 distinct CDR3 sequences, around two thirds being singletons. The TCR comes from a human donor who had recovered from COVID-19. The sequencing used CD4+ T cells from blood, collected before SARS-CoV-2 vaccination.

The CDR3 sequence is CASRGHHSNQPQHF. CDR3 coding DNA: TGTGCCAGCAGGGGACACCATAGCAATCAGCCCCAGCATTTT. The V call is TRBV2, the J call TRBJ1-5, with a tentative D call TRBD1 (6 bases). The CDR3 runs to 14 residues. The V gene lost 6 bases and the J gene lost 0 bases, with 9 bases spanning the gap. The germline gives CDR1 SNHLY, CDR2 FYNNEI.